This passage covers 19 T cell receptor beta chains from one sample sequenced in a study of blood T cell repertoires in COVID-19. Here immunoSEQ multiplex PCR was the method, and the copy in TCRdb shows in-frame clones only, minus some. Among roughly 150,000 clones, around 84% were seen once, and the ten largest hold about 2.6%. Input material: peripheral blood. All receptors derive from a woman of 80 years or more with COVID-19, enrolled during active disease.

This sequence joins TRBV18 and TRBJ2-5; 8 bases agree with TRBD2. This CDR3 is built from 16 residues. Germline V gives CDR1 KGHSH, CDR2 LQKENI. Germline trimming cut 0 bases from V and 3 bases from J; bases unmatched to any gene: 6. The CDR3 DNA reads as TGTGCCAGCTCACCACCTGGGGACGGGGGGGAAGAGACCCAGTACTTC. Its translation is CASSPPGDGGEETQYF.

The chain uses TRBV28 and TRBJ2-3; weak D call: TRBD2 (5 bases). The germline gives CDR1 MDHEN, CDR2 SYDVKM. CDR3 length equals 16 residues. Trimming pared 6 bases from V and 1 base from J, leaving 17 bases between. As DNA, the CDR3 is TGTGCCAGCAGCTCCCGGGGTGTGGGCGGCACAGATACGCAGTATTTT. This codes for CASSSRGVGGTDTQYF.

The V call is TRBV13, the J call TRBJ1-6, with 8 bases identical to TRBD1. The V segment lost 2 bases and the J segment 6 bases; nucleotides outside the gene matches: 9. CDR1 is PRHDT, CDR2 FYEKMQ, per germline (reference sequence). This CDR3 has 17 amino acids. CDR3 coding DNA: TGTGCCAGCAGCTTAACAACAGGGGGGTTCGTTAATTCACCCCTCCACTTT. Its translation is CASSLTTGGFVNSPLHF.

This clone came up a few times. The chain recombines TRBV6-1 with TRBJ2-7; TRBD2 matches at 7 bases. Germline assignment: CDR1 MNHNS and CDR2 SASEGT. Trimming took 4 bases from V and 1 from J; bases not matched to a gene: 13. The CDR3 runs 17 residues. This CDR3 is CASSGPRGDVESYEQYF. CDR3 coding DNA: TGTGCCAGCAGTGGGCCCCGGGGGGACGTCGAATCCTACGAGCAGTACTTC.

The chain has TRBV10-3 and TRBJ2-1, with 7 bases that match TRBD1. The ends lost 6 bases at V and 0 bases at J; junction bases unmatched: 5. The CDR3 length is 15 residues. From germline, CDR1 is ENHRY and CDR2 SYGVKD. The CDR3 is CAIRRDSASYNEQFF. The CDR3 DNA reads as TGTGCCATCAGAAGGGACAGTGCCTCCTACAATGAGCAGTTCTTC.

J is TRBJ2-7 and V is TRBV11-1, with 10 bases matching TRBD2. Germline CDR1 SGHAT, CDR2 FQDESV (reference sequence). This CDR3 contains 13 residues. J was trimmed by 3 bases and V by 5 bases; bases with no gene match: 1. CDR3 sequence: CASSGLADYEQYF. As DNA, the CDR3 is TGTGCCAGCAGCGGACTAGCGGACTACGAGCAGTACTTC.

The chain employs TRBV28 and TRBJ1-2, with a tentative D call TRBD1 (5 bases). The germline CDR1 and CDR2 sequences are MDHEN and SYDVKM. Between the trimmed V and J ends, which lost 6 bases and 0 bases, there was a span of 14 bases. The CDR3 runs 15 residues. The CDR3 nucleotides read TGTGCCAGCAGCCGTGCGGCAGGGTCTAACTATGGCTACACCTTC. Translated, it gives CASSRAAGSNYGYTF.

The chain couples TRBV5-1 to TRBJ2-1; D may be TRBD1 (5 bases). Trimming took 5 bases from V and 10 from J, leaving 10 bases between them. The V gene's germline CDR1 is SGHRS and CDR2 YFSETQ. This CDR3 has 11 residues. CDR3 loop: CASRGETEQFF. For the CDR3, the DNA is TGCGCCAGCAGAGGGGAAACAGAGCAGTTCTTC. The complete variable domain, with remaining parts taken from reference TRBV5-1 and TRBJ2-1, reads KAGVTQTPRYLIKTRGQQVTLSCSPISGHRSVSWYQQTPGQGLQFLFEYFSETQRNKGNFPGRFSGRQFSNSRSEMNVSTLELGDSALYLCASRGETEQFFGPGTRLTVL.

The rearrangement links TRBV27 to TRBJ2-4, with D possibly matching TRBD1 (5 bases). Germline-derived CDR1 and CDR2 are MNHEY and SMNVEV (reference sequence). The V end lost 2 bases, the J end lost 5 bases, and 10 bases lay between the germline ends. The CDR3 has 14 amino acids. The CDR3 sequence is CASSLRIGENIQYF. The CDR3 nucleotides are TGTGCCAGCAGTTTACGGATAGGGGAAAACATTCAGTACTTC.

The V gene is TRBV11-3, the J gene TRBJ2-1; 9 bases map to TRBD1. This CDR3 comprises 14 residues. The germline CDR1 and CDR2 sequences are SGHNT and YENEEA. After removal of 4 bases from V and 5 bases from J, the junction contained 3 bases not matched to a gene. The CDR3 protein is CASSWTGEDNEQFF. CDR3 sequence (DNA): TGTGCCAGCAGCTGGACAGGGGAGGACAATGAGCAGTTCTTC.

The chain couples TRBV3-1 (or the pseudogene TRBV3-2) to TRBJ1-6; no definite D call. Trimming removed 5 bases at V and 7 bases at J, with 6 bases between. The CDR3 is made up of 12 amino acids. Germline CDR1 and CDR2: LGHDT and YNNKEL (reference sequence). The CDR3 DNA reads TGTGCCAGCAGCACACAAAATTCACCCCTCCACTTT. Amino acid sequence: CASSTQNSPLHF.

The V gene is TRBV5-1, the J gene TRBJ2-2; 11 bases agree with TRBD2. Germline-derived CDR1 and CDR2 are SGHRS and YFSETQ. Trimming took 0 bases from V and 2 from J; bases not matched to a gene: 6. The CDR3 is 18 residues long. For the CDR3, the DNA is TGCGCCAGCAGCTTGGGTTCTAGCGGGAGGCTCAACACCGGGGAGCTGTTTTTT. Translation: CASSLGSSGRLNTGELFF. The complete variable domain, with remaining parts taken from reference TRBV5-1 and TRBJ2-2, reads KAGVTQTPRYLIKTRGQQVTLSCSPISGHRSVSWYQQTPGQGLQFLFEYFSETQRNKGNFPGRFSGRQFSNSRSEMNVSTLELGDSALYLCASSLGSSGRLNTGELFFGEGSRLTVL.

The V call is TRBV3-1 (or the pseudogene TRBV3-2), the J call TRBJ1-1; tentatively, D is TRBD1 (6 bases). This CDR3 is built from 11 residues. V shed 4 bases and J shed 10 bases, with 10 bases lying between them. Per the germline V gene, CDR1 is LGHDT and CDR2 is YNNKEL (reference sequence). The CDR3: CASSPGRGAFF. The CDR3 nucleotides read TGTGCCAGCAGCCCGGGCAGGGGAGCTTTCTTT.

The V gene is TRBV16, the J gene TRBJ1-2; the D is unclear. The CDR3 is made up of 13 amino acids. The germline V gene has CDR1 KGHSY and CDR2 FQNENV. Trimming took 4 bases from V and 3 from J, leaving 9 bases between them. CDR3 loop: CASSPTRDYGYTF. The CDR3 nucleotides are TGTGCCAGCAGCCCGACGCGGGACTATGGCTACACCTTC.

V is TRBV7-2 and J is TRBJ2-3; 9 bases match TRBD2. Per germline, CDR1 SGHTA and CDR2 FQGNSA. CDR3 size: 16 residues. V gave up 4 bases and J gave up 1 base; unmatched junction bases: 6. The CDR3 DNA is TGTGCCAGCAGCTCCCAAATAGCGGGAGGCACAGATACGCAGTATTTT. This gives the protein CASSSQIAGGTDTQYF. The full variable domain, rest sourced from reference TRBV7-2 and TRBJ2-3, is GAGVSQSPSNKVTEKGKDVELRCDPISGHTALYWYRQSLGQGLEFLIYFQGNSAPDKSGLPSDRFSAERTGGSVSTLTIQRTQQEDSAVYLCASSSQIAGGTDTQYFGPGTRLTVL.

The chain combines TRBV7-9 with TRBJ1-4, with TRBD1 matching 9 bases. The V and J ends lost 1 base and 2 bases, in that order; junction bases with no gene match: 5. Germline values: CDR1 SEHNR, CDR2 FQNEAQ (reference sequence). The CDR3 is 17 residues long. DNA for the CDR3: TGTGCCAGCAGCTTAGTGGCCGGGACAGGGACTAATGAAAAACTGTTTTTT. Translated, it gives CASSLVAGTGTNEKLFF.

This clone has a single count. The rearrangement uses TRBV3-1 (or the pseudogene TRBV3-2) and TRBJ2-1, with 10 positions matching TRBD2. CDR1 is LGHDT, CDR2 YNNKEL, per germline (reference sequence). This CDR3 is built from 16 residues. V lost 4 bases, J lost 7 bases, and 10 bases stayed unmatched. In nucleotides, the CDR3 is TGTGCCAGCAGCCCTCATACGGGACTAGCGAATAATGAGCAGTTCTTC. This sequence encodes CASSPHTGLANNEQFF.

The rearrangement uses TRBV12-3 or TRBV12-4 and TRBJ2-7; perhaps TRBD2 as D (5 bases). The CDR3 totals 13 residues. Trimming stripped 7 bases from V and 1 base from J, with 11 bases between. CDR3 sequence: CASTTTGSYEQYF. The CDR3 DNA is TGTGCCAGCACCACGACGGGGTCCTACGAGCAGTACTTC.

The chain links TRBV5-8 to TRBJ2-7; 9 nucleotides match TRBD1. After removal of 1 base from V and 4 bases from J, the junction contained 6 bases not matched to a gene. CDR1 and CDR2 (germline): SGHTS, YDEGEE. This CDR3 has 15 residues. CDR3 amino acids: CASSLSGTGLYEQYF. In nucleotides, the CDR3 is TGTGCCAGCAGCTTGTCCGGGACAGGGTTGTACGAGCAGTACTTC.